Listed below are T cell receptor beta chains from one sample, sequenced in a study of beta chain features in type 1 diabetes. The method was immunoSEQ multiplex PCR; TCRdb's version includes in-frame clones alone and lacks a portion of them. The sample has 900,000 or so clones, roughly 15% seen once; the top ten hold 0.02% to 0.025%. Sequencing used naive CD4+ T cells from blood. Receptors were obtained from a woman between 18 and 30 years old in good health. The CDR3 runs from the conserved cysteine through the conserved F or W. Fields, in order: D gene, J gene, clone size, V gene, CDR3 protein, CDR3 DNA. A D gene is named only where the DNA matches it firmly. The size of a clone is reported for some rows only, either as once, few or many, or as a class for expanded clones.

D: -
J: TRBJ2-3
size: -
V: TRBV6-6
CDR3: CASSDLTDTQYF
DNA: TGTGCCAGCAGCGACCTCACAGATACGCAGTATTTT

D: -
J: TRBJ2-2
size: once
V: TRBV2
CDR3: CASSEYPSFGGTGTGELFF
DNA: TGTGCCAGCAGTGAATATCCTTCGTTTGGCGGGACGGGCACCGGGGAGCTGTTTTTT

D: TRBD1
J: TRBJ1-1
size: -
V: TRBV6-5
CDR3: CASSPWDRVNTEAFF
DNA: TGTGCCAGCAGTCCATGGGACAGGGTAAATACTGAAGCTTTCTTT

D: -
J: TRBJ2-3
size: -
V: TRBV7-2
CDR3: CASSLEVASRDTQYF
DNA: TGTGCCAGCAGCTTAGAAGTGGCTAGCAGAGATACGCAGTATTTT

D: -
J: TRBJ2-4
size: few
V: TRBV19
CDR3: CASSIGGVANIQYF
DNA: TGTGCCAGTAGTATAGGGGGGGTTGCAAACATTCAGTACTTC

D: TRBD1
J: TRBJ2-3
size: few
V: TRBV6-6
CDR3: CASIPSGGDTQYF
DNA: TGTGCCAGCATTCCCTCAGGGGGAGATACGCAGTATTTT

D: -
J: TRBJ2-1
size: -
V: TRBV7-2
CDR3: CASSLVSTGSSYNEQFF
DNA: TGTGCCAGCAGCTTAGTCTCTACAGGGAGCTCCTACAATGAGCAGTTCTTC

D: -
J: TRBJ2-3
size: -
V: TRBV4-1
CDR3: CASSPGPETQYF
DNA: TGCGCCAGCAGCCCGGGACCGGAAACGCAGTATTTT

D: -
J: TRBJ1-5
size: few
V: TRBV6-1
CDR3: CASRAGVANQPQHF
DNA: TGTGCCAGCAGGGCGGGGGTCGCAAATCAGCCCCAGCATTTT

D: TRBD2
J: TRBJ2-7
size: few
V: TRBV7-2
CDR3: CASSLEREVRYEQYF
DNA: TGTGCCAGCAGCTTAGAGCGGGAGGTACGCTACGAGCAGTACTTC

D: -
J: TRBJ1-5
size: -
V: TRBV28
CDR3: CASSFSENYSNQPQHF
DNA: TGTGCCAGCAGTTTTAGTGAGAATTATAGCAATCAGCCCCAGCATTTT

D: TRBD2
J: TRBJ2-7
size: -
V: TRBV7-9
CDR3: CASSLWGLAGDSYEQYF
DNA: TGTGCCAGCAGCTTATGGGGACTAGCGGGAGATTCCTACGAGCAGTACTTC

D: -
J: TRBJ2-3
size: -
V: TRBV5-8
CDR3: CASRQRSGTGSQYF
DNA: TGTGCCAGCAGGCAGAGGTCGGGGACGGGATCGCAGTATTTT

D: -
J: TRBJ1-1
size: few
V: TRBV25-1
CDR3: CASSGGWFRSEAFF
DNA: TGTGCCAGCAGTGGAGGATGGTTCAGGTCTGAAGCTTTCTTT

D: -
J: TRBJ2-1
size: -
V: TRBV18
CDR3: CASSPWSLLSYNEQFF
DNA: TGTGCCAGCTCACCATGGAGTCTACTTTCCTACAATGAGCAGTTCTTC

D: -
J: TRBJ1-1
size: -
V: TRBV7-2
CDR3: CASSLVGMNTEAFF
DNA: TGTGCCAGCAGCTTAGTAGGGATGAACACTGAAGCTTTCTTT

D: -
J: TRBJ1-5
size: few
V: TRBV28
CDR3: CASSSNNQPQHF
DNA: TGTGCCAGCAGTTCAAACAATCAGCCCCAGCATTTT

D: TRBD2
J: TRBJ2-5
size: -
V: TRBV6-5
CDR3: CASSPAGGQETQYF
DNA: TGTGCCAGCAGTCCAGCGGGAGGGCAGGAGACCCAGTACTTC

D: -
J: TRBJ2-1
size: -
V: TRBV9
CDR3: CASSPRGSSYNEQFF
DNA: TGTGCCAGCAGCCCAAGGGGGAGCTCCTACAATGAGCAGTTCTTC

D: -
J: TRBJ2-1
size: -
V: TRBV10-3
CDR3: CAIDRGGGGRTQQFF
DNA: TGTGCCATTGACAGGGGAGGTGGCGGGAGGACCCAGCAGTTCTTC